This T cell receptor beta chain was profiled in a study of T-cell memory formation after mild COVID-19 (dated by TCRdb to 2020 to 2022). Regarding the study in general: Most TCR sequence clusters were specific to one of the two donors. Longitudinal TCRalpha and TCRbeta repertoire sequencing tracked T-cell clones expanding and contracting after mild COVID-19 in two donors. Two young, previously healthy adult volunteers made up the cohort, one male and one female.

Sequencing instrument: Illumina NovaSeq 6000. TCRalpha and TCRbeta cDNA libraries were constructed by 5'RACE with constant-segment primers, with sample barcodes and unique molecular identifiers being introduced. Trizol reagent was used to extract RNA from every sample. Amplification of the libraries took two PCR steps, and the second step added a second sample barcode plus Illumina TruSeq adapters. Sequencing of the libraries was done on an Illumina NovaSeq, producing 2 x 150 bp paired-end reads. The authors' analysis ran thus. Reads were demultiplexed and collapsed into UMI-guided consensus sequences with migec v1.2.7. Using mixcr v2.1.11, UMI consensuses were aligned to TRA and TRB V and J templates and then assembled into clonotypes. Clonotypes were classified as expanded or contracted when called significant by both edgeR and NoisET, with noise models trained on biological replicates. For edgeR calls, a false discovery rate-adjusted p below 0.01 and a log2 fold-change threshold of 1 were applied. As an exploratory analysis of dynamics, max-normalized trajectories of the 1000 most abundant clonotypes were examined with PCA combined with hierarchical clustering. Separately sequenced CD4+ and CD8+ repertoires were used to assign the CD4 or CD8 phenotype of responding clones. Using fastp at Q25 and MiXCR, TCRdb reprocessed the public reads and kept productive beta chains. Under each unique CDR3 protein, matching rows form one entry showing the most common genes and DNA. The V and J calls reflect TCRdb's pipeline rather than the authors' work. The sample records about 470,000 distinct CDR3 sequences, around a quarter of which are singletons. Approximately 12% of the sample belongs to the ten largest clones.

The study at large found these results: Contracting CD4+ clones were found mainly in CM and EM memory subsets, while CD8+ clones were enriched in EMRA. The study included only a couple of mild cases, and larger cohorts that include severe cases with pre-infection samples were judged to be necessary. Some responding clones were detected in pre-infection memory, suggesting pre-existing cross-reactive memory T cells joined the SARS-CoV-2 response. From day 15 to 85, contracting clones showed balanced CD4/CD8 phenotypes, whereas a second wave of clones that expanded from day 15 to 37 leaned towards CD4+. SARS-CoV-2 specificity was not confirmed for the second-wave clones peaking on day 37.

Ficoll-Paque density gradient centrifugation was used to isolate PBMCs. In the case of this clonotype: The target of this receptor is not known. Base qualities are not provided; no much larger clone lies one nucleotide away.

Relative to germline, V is missing 5 bases and J is missing 3 bases, with 13 bases of the junction outside any gene match. From its cysteine to its phenylalanine, the CDR3 spans 17 amino acids. The CDR3 DNA has 51 bases and is translated from base 1. CDR1 and CDR2 are drawn from the germline V gene (reference sequence): SEHNR, FQNEAQ. Sequencing was performed on PBMCs or a T cell subset sorted from them (not recorded which). The origin of this receptor is an adult woman who had mild COVID-19 (a few samples of this study predate the infection). The sample titles of this study are shuffled in the database, so cell type and time point are left out; the donor was told from shared clones. Recombination linked TRBV7-9 to TRBJ1-2, with 9 central nucleotides matching TRBD1. This receptor carries the CDR3 CASSATPGTGFHYGYTF. At the DNA level, the sequence is TGTGCCAGCAGCGCAACACCCGGGACAGGGTTTCACTATGGCTACACCTTC.